These T cell receptor beta chains were read from a single sample in a study of cytomegalovirus exposure and HLA in healthy donors. Some clones are missing from TCRdb's copy, which holds only in-frame ones; the method was immunoSEQ multiplex PCR. The sample lists 150,000 to 200,000 clones, over 70% seen once, with around 7% in the top ten. The sequencing sample was made of PBMCs. Source of these receptors: a male donor in good health and CMV-seropositive. Both conserved end residues are part of each CDR3. D genes are given only for firm matches. Expanded clones get a size class; other rows say once, few or many, or leave the size out.

d_gene,abundance,v_gene,j_gene,CDR3aa,CDR3nt
TRBD2,-,TRBV30,TRBJ2-3,CAWSPGSSGGRDTQYF,TGTGCCTGGAGTCCTGGGTCTAGCGGGGGCCGAGATACGCAGTATTTT
-,-,TRBV7-6,TRBJ2-3,CASSLRGFGTDTQYF,TGTGCCAGCAGCTTACGGGGGTTCGGCACAGATACGCAGTATTTT
-,-,TRBV2,TRBJ1-1,CASSDGRWNTEAFF,TGTGCCAGCAGTGATGGCAGGTGGAACACTGAAGCTTTCTTT
-,-,TRBV6-5,TRBJ2-1,CASTRGGPNEQFF,TGTGCCAGCACTAGGGGGGGCCCCAATGAGCAGTTCTTC
-,-,TRBV7-3,TRBJ2-3,CASSSDGRGLSYTQYF,TGTGCCAGCAGCTCTGATGGGCGGGGCCTGAGTTATACGCAGTATTTT
-,-,TRBV5-1,TRBJ2-7,CASSLALALQGFNEQYF,TGCGCCAGCAGCTTGGCCTTAGCCCTACAGGGTTTCAACGAGCAGTACTTC
TRBD1,-,TRBV13,TRBJ2-7,CASSLVGQGIYEQYF,TGTGCCAGCAGCTTAGTTGGACAGGGGATCTACGAGCAGTACTTC
TRBD2,-,TRBV19,TRBJ2-1,CASSKGTTSYNEQFF,TGTGCCAGTAGTAAAGGGACTACTTCCTACAATGAGCAGTTCTTC
-,medium-sized,TRBV5-4,TRBJ2-7,CASSRGTGSYEQYF,TGTGCCAGCAGCAGGGGAACAGGGAGCTACGAGCAGTACTTC
-,-,TRBV7-3,TRBJ2-2,CASTPGGANTGELFF,TGTGCCAGCACCCCCGGGGGAGCGAACACCGGGGAGCTGTTTTTT
-,-,TRBV11-3,TRBJ1-3,CASSLDAGNTIYF,TGTGCCAGCAGCTTGGACGCGGGGAACACCATATATTTT
-,few,TRBV10-3,TRBJ2-2,CAIRSPGGGNTGELFF,TGTGCCATCAGGTCCCCTGGCGGGGGCAACACCGGGGAGCTGTTTTTT
-,-,TRBV6-5,TRBJ1-1,CASSSVRRQFTEAFF,TGTGCCAGCAGTTCCGTTAGGAGACAGTTCACTGAAGCTTTCTTT
-,few,TRBV4-3,TRBJ2-6,CASSPGAYGANVLTF,TGCGCCAGCAGCCCCGGAGCCTATGGGGCCAACGTCCTGACTTTC
-,once,TRBV5-6,TRBJ1-2,CASSLSLTGWTDGYTF,TGTGCCAGCAGCTTGAGTTTAACAGGGTGGACCGATGGCTACACCTTC
-,-,TRBV5-6,TRBJ1-2,CASSPLKLSRGYGYTF,TGTGCCAGCAGCCCCCTAAAATTGAGCAGGGGCTATGGCTACACCTTC